These T cell receptor beta chains were read from a single sample in a study of T cells in Graves' hyperthyroidism and ophthalmopathy. TCRdb analysed the multiplex PCR reads with MiXCR anew, one entry per CDR3 protein. The sample records approximately 300,000 distinct CDR3 sequences, about a sixth being singletons. The sequencing input was blood. The receptors come from a woman aged 60-75 years with Graves' ophthalmopathy. The CDR3 runs from the conserved cysteine through the conserved F or W. A D gene is named only where the DNA matches it firmly. Clone size, where shown, is once, few, many, or a class for clones that have expanded.

TRBJ2-5	TRBV4-3	many	-	TGCGCCAGCAGCCAATTAGGACGGGATAAAGAGACCCAGTACTTC	CASSQLGRDKETQYF
TRBJ1-1	TRBV4-1	-	TRBD1	TGCGCCAGCAGCCAAAGCCCGGGACAGGGGGCTACTGAAGCTTTCTTT	CASSQSPGQGATEAFF
TRBJ1-3	TRBV7-2	-	-	TGTGCCAGCAGCTCCAGGGGATTGCCTGGAAACACCATATATTTT	CASSSRGLPGNTIYF
TRBJ1-6	TRBV7-2	many	-	TGTGCCAGCAGCTTATTAGGGGGTAATTCCGATTCACCCCTCCACTTT	CASSLLGGNSDSPLHF
TRBJ1-2	TRBV12-3/TRBV12-4	few	-	TGTGCCAGCAGTTTTAGGGGCAGAGGTGATGGCTACACCTTC	CASSFRGRGDGYTF
TRBJ2-3	TRBV30	many	TRBD1	TGTGCCTGGAGTAGGGGACAGGGTAGCACAGATACGCAGTATTTT	CAWSRGQGSTDTQYF
TRBJ2-2	TRBV3-1	many	-	TGTGCCAGCAGCCAAGATACCTCGTACGGGGAGCTGTTTTTT	CASSQDTSYGELFF
TRBJ1-1	TRBV4-3	many	TRBD1	TGCGCCAGCAGCCAGACTGCAGGGGGAGTTGACACTGAAGCTTTCTTT	CASSQTAGGVDTEAFF
TRBJ2-1	TRBV20-1	-	-	TGCAATGCTAGCCAGGGGCCGTACAATGAGCAGTTCTTC	CNASQGPYNEQFF
TRBJ1-2	TRBV5-1	-	-	TGCGCCAGCAGCCCCTCTGGGGCTAACTATGGCTACACCTTC	CASSPSGANYGYTF
TRBJ1-4	TRBV27	many	-	TGTGCCAGCAGTTTATTCCCGAGCGAAAAACTGTTTTTT	CASSLFPSEKLFF
TRBJ2-1	TRBV5-6	few	TRBD2	TGTGCCAGCAACCTAGCGGGGGGGCCTAGTGAGCAGTTCTTC	CASNLAGGPSEQFF
TRBJ2-7	TRBV7-2	many	-	TGTGCCAGCAGCTTACGGCGGGGTGACTACGAGCAGTACTTC	CASSLRRGDYEQYF
TRBJ1-6	TRBV4-1	many	-	TGCGCCAGCAGCCAACGGGACGCGAATTCACCCCTCCACTTT	CASSQRDANSPLHF
TRBJ2-3	TRBV20-1	many	TRBD1	TGCGCATGCAGGGGGCGCACAGATACGCAGTATTTT	CACRGRTDTQYF
TRBJ2-7	TRBV24-1	many	TRBD1	TGTGCCACCAGTGATTTTGCAGGGGGAAACGAGCAGTACTTC	CATSDFAGGNEQYF
TRBJ1-1	TRBV6-9	few	TRBD1	TGTGCCAGCAGTTACCCCAGGGGGGGGAACACTGAAGCTTTCTTT	CASSYPRGGNTEAFF
TRBJ2-5	TRBV28	many	-	TGTGCCGGGGGATCACAGCCGCCTACGCCCCAGTACTTC	CAGGSQPPTPQYF
TRBJ2-7	TRBV20-1	many	-	TGCAGTGCCGCAGCCGGTTTAGTCCGCGAGCAGTACTTC	CSAAAGLVREQYF
TRBJ1-5	TRBV11-3	once	TRBD1	TGTGCCAGCAGTACCGGGACAGGGGTTCAGCCCCAGCATTTT	CASSTGTGVQPQHF
TRBJ2-5	TRBV27	-	TRBD1	TGTGCCAGCAGGAGGGGACAGGGGGAAATAGAGACCCAGTACTTC	CASRRGQGEIETQYF
TRBJ2-1	TRBV5-1	many	TRBD1	TGCGCCAGCAGCGCCGGTTTGGACAGGGTGTACAATGAGCAGTTCTTC	CASSAGLDRVYNEQFF
TRBJ1-4	TRBV27	many	TRBD1	TGTGCCAGCAGTAAACAGGGGGTTAATCGGAATGAAAAACTGTTTTTT	CASSKQGVNRNEKLFF
TRBJ2-3	TRBV28	many	TRBD2	TGTGCCAGCAGTATTAGCGGGAGCAGCACAGATACGCAGTATTTT	CASSISGSSTDTQYF
TRBJ2-7	TRBV15	many	-	TGTGCCACCAGCAGAGATCCACAGACCCGTACCTACGAGCAGTACTTC	CATSRDPQTRTYEQYF
TRBJ2-7	TRBV6-6	many	-	TGTGCCAGCAGTTACACACAACAGGTTTCCTACGAGCAGTACTTC	CASSYTQQVSYEQYF
TRBJ1-3	TRBV5-1	-	TRBD1	TGCGCCAGCAGCTCGACAGGGTCCTCTGGAAACACCATATATTTT	CASSSTGSSGNTIYF
TRBJ1-4	TRBV18	many	-	TGTGCCAGCTCGAACCGAGGCCAGGCAAATGAAAAACTGTTTTTT	CASSNRGQANEKLFF